These 15 T cell receptor beta chains came from one sample sequenced in a study of blood T cell repertoires in COVID-19. The table came from immunoSEQ multiplex PCR; TCRdb's copy has only in-frame clones and leaves some out. The table shows approximately 45,000 clones, with 90% occurring only once. Sample: peripheral blood. The receptors derive from a man between 65 and 85 years old with acute or convalescent COVID-19.

This clone was recorded a few times. The V call is TRBV18, the J call TRBJ1-1; D unclear. Germline V gives CDR1 KGHSH, CDR2 LQKENI. The CDR3 has 11 residues. Deletions cut 3 bases from V and 7 bases from J, with 6 bases between. CDR3 coding DNA: TGTGCCAGCTCACCTGAGGTTGAAGCTTTCTTT. Its protein is CASSPEVEAFF.

The rearrangement joins TRBV2 to TRBJ1-2; D remains unclear. The CDR3 is 13 residues long. V lost 3 bases to trimming and J lost 2 bases, with 7 bases between them. CDR1 SNHLY and CDR2 FYNNEI come from the germline V gene. The CDR3 spells CASSDRPNYGYTF. The CDR3 DNA reads as TGTGCCAGCAGTGACAGGCCAAACTATGGCTACACCTTC. Looking up the rest from reference TRBV2 and TRBJ1-2 gives the full variable domain: EPEVTQTPSHQVTQMGQEVILRCVPISNHLYFYWYRQILGQKVEFLVSFYNNEISEKSEIFDDQFSVERPDGSNFTLKIRSTKLEDSAMYFCASSDRPNYGYTFGSGTRLTVV.

V and J are TRBV6-5 and TRBJ2-7, with 8 bases that match TRBD1. Germline CDR1 reads MNHEY; CDR2 reads SVGAGI. J was trimmed by 7 bases and V by 8 bases; bases with no gene match: 13. The CDR3 runs to 14 residues. CDR3 region: CASCRGSRGLEQYF. CDR3 in DNA: TGTGCCAGCTGTCGAGGATCCAGGGGGCTAGAGCAGTACTTC.

This clone was detected only once. V is TRBV6-2 or TRBV6-3 and J is TRBJ2-3; weak D call: TRBD1 (5 bases). V was pared by 2 bases and J by 2 bases, with 11 bases between. This CDR3 has 15 amino acids. Germline loops: CDR1 MNHEY, CDR2 SVGEGT. The CDR3 sequence is CASSYERQFTDTQYF. Written as DNA, the CDR3 is TGTGCCAGCAGTTACGAACGACAGTTCACAGATACGCAGTATTTT.

The chain joins TRBV18 to TRBJ1-5, with TRBD1 matching 12 bases. Germline-derived CDR1 and CDR2 are KGHSH and LQKENI. The CDR3 loop spans 15 amino acids. V was pared by 6 bases and J by 6 bases, with 6 bases of the junction left unmatched. CDR3 loop: CASSLGTGGVQPQHF. CDR3 in DNA: TGTGCCAGCTCCTTAGGGACAGGGGGCGTTCAGCCCCAGCATTTT.

The chain couples TRBV7-3 to TRBJ1-6; D gene uncertain. V was shortened by 8 bases and J by 0 bases, with 8 bases between the two germline ends. CDR3 length: 14 residues. Looked up from germline, CDR1 is SGHTA and CDR2 is FQGTGA. Written as DNA, the CDR3 is TGTGCCAGCTCCACGGGCTCCTATAATTCACCCCTCCACTTT. This translates into CASSTGSYNSPLHF.

The chain is built from TRBV30 and TRBJ1-5; weak D call: TRBD1 (5 bases). The germline gives CDR1 GTSNPN, CDR2 SVGIG (reference sequence). V dropped 2 bases and J dropped 3 bases, with 17 bases sitting between them. The CDR3 sequence is 16 residues long. In DNA form, the CDR3 reads TGTGCCTGGAGTCAGTATGGGGTAGGGGACAATCAGCCCCAGCATTTT. Translation: CAWSQYGVGDNQPQHF.

The CDR3 DNA reads TGTGCCAGCAGCCCATGGGACTTACGCGGTTACGAGCAGTACTTC. As protein: CASSPWDLRGYEQYF. The gene calls are TRBV6-2 or TRBV6-3 and TRBJ2-7; tentatively, D is TRBD2 (6 bases). Per germline, CDR1 MNHEY and CDR2 SVGEGT. V was clipped by 6 bases and J by 4 bases, with 19 bases between them. This CDR3 contains 15 residues.

This sequence joins TRBV19 and TRBJ2-2; 8 positions match TRBD1. V lost 9 bases, J lost 3 bases, and 12 bases stayed unmatched. The CDR3 consists of 16 residues. Per germline, CDR1 LNHDA and CDR2 SQIVND (reference sequence). CDR3 protein: CARILDRVSYTGELFF. The CDR3 DNA sequence: TGTGCCAGGATTTTGGACAGGGTATCATACACCGGGGAGCTGTTTTTT.

V gene TRBV5-8 combines with J gene TRBJ1-5, with a possible D match to TRBD1 (5 bases). The germline V gene encodes CDR1 SGHTS and CDR2 YDEGEE. The CDR3 extends over 14 amino acids. Trimming removed 3 bases from V and 5 bases from J, with 12 bases in between. The CDR3: CASSWGVAYQPQHF. The CDR3, as DNA: TGTGCCAGCAGCTGGGGGGTGGCGTATCAGCCCCAGCATTTT.

V usage is TRBV6-2 or TRBV6-3 and J usage is TRBJ2-5; no firm D call. This CDR3 has 13 amino acids. CDR1 and CDR2 (germline): MNHEY, SVGEGT. V lost 4 bases, J lost 2 bases, and 8 bases lay in between. This chain's CDR3 is CASSSAGQETQYF. The CDR3 bases are TGTGCCAGCAGTTCGGCAGGTCAAGAGACCCAGTACTTC.

This sequence joins TRBV3-1 (or the pseudogene TRBV3-2) and TRBJ1-3; D not certain. The CDR3 covers 15 residues. V lost 1 base, J lost 0 bases, and 7 bases lay in between. The V gene's germline CDR1 is LGHDT and CDR2 YNNKEL (reference sequence). CDR3 in amino acids: CASSQATSSGNTIYF. The CDR3 DNA sequence: TGTGCCAGCAGCCAAGCGACAAGCTCTGGAAACACCATATATTTT.

J is TRBJ1-1 and V is TRBV7-8, with a weak D call TRBD1 (6 bases). Deletions cut 4 bases from V and 3 bases from J, with 18 bases between. Germline V gene sequence: CDR1 SGHVS, CDR2 FQNEAQ. This CDR3 has 16 residues. Here the CDR3 reads CASSSPPREGDTEAFF. The CDR3 DNA follows: TGTGCCAGCAGCTCCCCTCCGAGAGAGGGGGACACTGAAGCTTTCTTT.

The chain employs TRBV10-3 and TRBJ1-2; perhaps TRBD1 as D (5 bases). Trimming removed 0 bases at V and 4 bases at J, with 18 bases between. This CDR3 has 17 amino acids. CDR1 and CDR2 from the germline V gene are ENHRY and SYGVKD. CDR3: CAISESLPSGKSYGYTF. The CDR3 nucleotides read TGTGCCATCAGTGAGTCTTTGCCGTCAGGGAAGTCCTATGGCTACACCTTC.

The rearrangement uses TRBV5-1 and TRBJ2-3; 13 bases map to TRBD2. The CDR3 spans 16 residues. Germline V gene data show CDR1 as SGHRS and CDR2 as YFSETQ. The V segment lost 6 bases and the J segment 3 bases; nucleotides outside the gene matches: 7. CDR3 loop: CASTRTSGGGTDTQYF. CDR3 bases: TGCGCCAGCACCAGGACTAGCGGGGGCGGGACAGATACGCAGTATTTT.